Below, 6 T cell receptor beta chains from the same sample are listed, as sequenced in a study of type 1 regulatory T cells. Their specific antigens are unknown. TCRdb re-analysed the reads in MiXCR, keeping a single row per CDR3 protein. The sample has about 74,000 distinct CDR3 sequences; around 60% are singletons. What was sequenced was cultured T cells, either the whole culture or a sorted T cell fraction (not recorded which). Sample subset: Tr1-enriched cell product generated in vitro against host alloantigens. The source of these receptors is a human donor in good health.

This clonotype appeared a single time. The V gene is TRBV7-9, the J gene TRBJ2-5, with 7 bases that match TRBD2. The CDR3 has 18 amino acids. V shed 5 bases, J shed 2 bases, and the junction held 17 bases outside the gene matches. From germline, CDR1 is SEHNR and CDR2 FQNEAQ (reference sequence). This chain's CDR3 is CASSPSYQRGDWQETQYF. The CDR3 DNA sequence: TGTGCCAGCAGCCCCTCTTATCAGCGGGGAGATTGGCAAGAGACCCAGTACTTC. Drawing the rest from reference TRBV7-9 and TRBJ2-5, the complete variable domain is DTGVSQNPRHKITKRGQNVTFRCDPISEHNRLYWYRQTLGQGPEFLTYFQNEAQLEKSRLLSDRFSAERPKGSFSTLEIQRTEQGDSAMYLCASSPSYQRGDWQETQYFGPGTRLLVL.

The rearrangement joins TRBV6-1 to TRBJ1-6, with TRBD1 as a possible D gene (6 bases). Germline CDR1 is MNHNS and CDR2 is SASEGT. The CDR3 runs to 16 residues. V lost 4 bases, J lost 7 bases, and 17 bases lay in between. The CDR3 coding sequence is TGTGCCAGCAGTGGAGCAGGGGCCCCTTCGAATTCACCCCTCCACTTT. Amino acid sequence: CASSGAGAPSNSPLHF.

V and J are TRBV5-1 and TRBJ1-1; no firm D call. Trimming took 2 bases from V and 4 from J, leaving 9 bases between them. Germline-derived CDR1 and CDR2 are SGHRS and YFSETQ. CDR3 length equals 13 residues. CDR3 coding DNA: TGCGCCAGCAGCTTTATGGGTAGCACTGAAGCTTTCTTT. Amino acid sequence: CASSFMGSTEAFF. The full variable domain, in which reference TRBV5-1 and TRBJ1-1 provide the parts outside the CDR3, is KAGVTQTPRYLIKTRGQQVTLSCSPISGHRSVSWYQQTPGQGLQFLFEYFSETQRNKGNFPGRFSGRQFSNSRSEMNVSTLELGDSALYLCASSFMGSTEAFFGQGTRLTVV.

The V and J genes are TRBV20-1 and TRBJ2-5; 9 bases fit TRBD1. CDR1 and CDR2 from the germline V gene are DFQATT and SNEGSKA (reference sequence). Trimming cost V 1 base and J 6 bases; bases outside gene matches: 3. The CDR3 consists of 13 residues. The CDR3 sequence: CSARVGQGKTQYF. CDR3 DNA sequence: TGCAGTGCTAGAGTCGGACAGGGGAAGACCCAGTACTTC.

This clonotype was picked up a small number of times. This rearrangement joins TRBV7-8 to TRBJ2-3; D possibly corresponds to TRBD1 (5 bases). The CDR3 consists of 14 residues. V dropped 4 bases and J dropped 7 bases, with 15 bases sitting between them. Germline CDR1 reads SGHVS; CDR2 reads FQNEAQ. Here the CDR3 DNA reads TGTGCCAGCAGCTCAAGACAGCGCCTCTATACGCAGTATTTT. It translates to CASSSRQRLYTQYF.

This clonotype was detected only a few times. The chain combines TRBV19 with TRBJ2-3; D may be TRBD1 (6 bases). The V end lost 5 bases, the J end lost 2 bases, and 20 bases lay between the germline ends. The CDR3 has 17 residues. CDR1 and CDR2 (germline): LNHDA, SQIVND (reference sequence). The CDR3 bases are TGTGCCAGTAGTGCCGGTTGGGGGCGGACAAACACAGATACGCAGTATTTT. Its translation is CASSAGWGRTNTDTQYF.